This T cell receptor beta chain was sequenced during a study of CD8+ T cells in alopecia areata. Findings and caveats of the study: Possibly because of HLA-related factors, TCR sharing was less clear across patients than in mice.

Following RNA extraction, reverse transcription yielded cDNA that acted as the sequencing template. TCRdb's table, derived via immunoSEQ multiplex PCR, lists solely in-frame clones and lacks some. This table has about 97,000 clones, approximately 42% appearing once. The study team obtained lesional scalp punch biopsies and peripheral blood from alopecia areata patients. For this clone: As yet, its antigen is unknown.

Germline V lookup: CDR1 SNHLY, CDR2 FYNNEI. CDR3 length: 17 residues. The V gene end was trimmed by 3 bases and the J gene end by 4 bases; junction bases not matched to a gene: 8. The V and J genes are TRBV2 and TRBJ2-2, with 10 nucleotides matching TRBD1. The sample was CD4+ T cells sorted from blood. This TCR was sampled from a human donor with alopecia areata. CDR3 region: CASSDSLTGGLTGELFF. As DNA, the CDR3 is TGTGCCAGCAGTGATAGTTTGACAGGGGGCCTCACCGGGGAGCTGTTTTTT.